The following is a TCR beta chain sequence with its context. Antigen unknown. The data derive from a study of T cell repertoires in cytomegalovirus infection. In TCRdb, the reads were re-called with MiXCR into one record per CDR3 protein. The sample lists 370,000 or so distinct CDR3 sequences, roughly 34% occurring once. The length of the CDR3 is 17 residues. Trimming stripped 3 bases from V and 2 bases from J, with 20 bases between. From germline, CDR1 is DFQATT and CDR2 SNEGSKA (reference sequence). Study results and caveats: Across the ex vivo response, the dominant clonotypes were HLA-C-restricted CMV-specific TCR beta clonotypes.

This clonotype was sampled from a human donor in good health (CMV status not recorded). Some clones in this sample may be carry-over from other donors' samples. The chain is built from TRBV20-1 and TRBJ2-4; tentatively, D is TRBD2 (6 bases). This material consisted of cultured PBMCs, taken from culture after CMV antigen stimulation. The CDR3 sequence is CSARGSGPSDPKNIQYF. CDR3 in DNA: TGCAGTGCTAGGGGATCTGGACCTAGCGATCCCAAAAACATTCAGTACTTC.